This T cell receptor (beta chain) was recovered during a study of response to subunit inactivated influenza vaccine (dated by TCRdb to between 2017 and 2018). About the full investigation: To follow how T cells responded to a trivalent subunit inactivated influenza vaccine, the researchers relied on deep quantitative profiling of the T cell receptor repertoire.

Libraries were made using RT-PCR. TCRdb records Illumina HiSeq 2500 as the sequencer. The public reads were quality trimmed at Q25 with fastp and then assembled into clones with MiXCR by TCRdb, keeping productive beta chains. Rows are combined by CDR3 protein, so each entry shows the most common genes and DNA. The sample table lists under 750,000 distinct CDR3 sequences, about 11% of them with a count of one. The leading ten clones occupy around 9.6% of the sample. For this clonotype: The clone's antigen remains unknown. No much larger clone is present one base from it, and per-base qualities are unavailable.

Overall results and qualifications from the work: The authors suggested that each seasonal influenza vaccination may recruit only a limited number of new T cells.

The CDR3 sequence holds 15 residues, the cysteine and phenylalanine included. The CDR3 DNA has 45 bases and is translated from base 1. Trimming removed 6 bases from V and 1 base from J; the gene matches leave 5 bases unexplained. The sample consisted of PBMCs from blood, taken on the day of vaccination. The rearranged segments are TRBV12-3 or TRBV12-4 and TRBJ2-5; TRBD2 lines up with 10 middle nucleotides. This receptor was taken from a man aged 45-60 years who received an inactivated influenza vaccine. Donor details come from another sample of the same person, matched by shared clones. CDR3 reads: CASRWTSGPQETQYF. The DNA is TGTGCCAGCAGATGGACTAGCGGACCCCAAGAGACCCAGTACTTC.